The clone carrying this TCR beta chain was recorded only once. What it recognizes is unknown. The CDR3 runs 16 residues. Germline lookup yields CDR1 LNHDA and CDR2 SQIVND (reference sequence). V lost 4 bases to trimming and J lost 2 bases; unmatched junction nucleotides: 4. Heparinised blood was drawn once per donor, averaging about 0.11 L. All of the isolated RNA was reverse transcribed, so expressed TCRB transcripts were sequenced. Only in-frame clones appear in the TCRdb table, and some are missing; sequencing was by immunoSEQ multiplex PCR. The data contain roughly 240,000 clones, around 24% of them singletons. This sample is part of a study of beta chain features in type 1 diabetes. Broader study findings: In every one of the four CD4+ subsets, TCRB CDR3s were moderately but significantly shorter in Type 1 diabetes patients. Researchers cautioned that cDNA sequencing could over-represent cells with high TCR expression.

The sample taken for sequencing was naive CD4+ T cells from blood. This receptor was taken from a woman in her thirties with type 1 diabetes. This chain connects TRBV19 to TRBJ2-1; 11 positions agree with TRBD2. CDR3 DNA: TGTGCCAGTAGTACACTAGCGGGAGCCCCCTACAATGAGCAGTTCTTC. Protein: CASSTLAGAPYNEQFF.